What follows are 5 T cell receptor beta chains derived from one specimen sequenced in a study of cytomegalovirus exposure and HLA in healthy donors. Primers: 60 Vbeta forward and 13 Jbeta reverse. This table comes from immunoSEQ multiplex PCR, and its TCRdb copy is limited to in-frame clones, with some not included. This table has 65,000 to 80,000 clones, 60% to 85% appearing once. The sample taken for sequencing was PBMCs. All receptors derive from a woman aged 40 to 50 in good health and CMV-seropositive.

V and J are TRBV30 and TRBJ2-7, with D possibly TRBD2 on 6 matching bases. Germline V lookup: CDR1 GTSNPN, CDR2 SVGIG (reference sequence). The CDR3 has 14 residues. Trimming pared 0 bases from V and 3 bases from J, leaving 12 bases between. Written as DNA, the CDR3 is TGTGCCTGGAGTGTTCGCTTAGCGGACTACGAGCAGTACTTC. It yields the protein CAWSVRLADYEQYF.

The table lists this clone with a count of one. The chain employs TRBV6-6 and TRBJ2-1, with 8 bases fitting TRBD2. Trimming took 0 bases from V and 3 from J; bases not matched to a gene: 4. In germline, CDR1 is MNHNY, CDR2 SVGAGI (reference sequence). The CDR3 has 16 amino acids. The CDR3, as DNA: TGTGCCAGCAGTTACTCAGCGGGGGTTCTCTACAATGAGCAGTTCTTC. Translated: CASSYSAGVLYNEQFF.

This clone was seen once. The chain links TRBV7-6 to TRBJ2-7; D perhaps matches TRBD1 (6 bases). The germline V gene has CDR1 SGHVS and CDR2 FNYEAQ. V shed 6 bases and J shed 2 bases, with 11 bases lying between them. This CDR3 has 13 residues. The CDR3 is CASRQGSAYEQYF. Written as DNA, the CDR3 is TGTGCCAGCAGACAGGGCAGCGCCTACGAGCAGTACTTC.

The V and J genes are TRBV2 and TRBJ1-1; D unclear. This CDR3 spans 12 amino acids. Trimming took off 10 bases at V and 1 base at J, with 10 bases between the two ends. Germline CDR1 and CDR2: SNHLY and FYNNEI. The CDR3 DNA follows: TGTGCCATCGTCACAGCGAACACTGAAGCTTTCTTT. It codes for CAIVTANTEAFF.

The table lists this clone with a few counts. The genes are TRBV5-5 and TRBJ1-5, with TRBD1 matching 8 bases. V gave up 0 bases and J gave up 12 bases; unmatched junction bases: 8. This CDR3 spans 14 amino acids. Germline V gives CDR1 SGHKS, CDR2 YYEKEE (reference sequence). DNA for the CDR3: TGTGCCAGCAGCTTGGGCGGAGGGACAGGCAACCAGCATTTT. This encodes CASSLGGGTGNQHF.